What follows are 10 T cell receptor beta chains derived from one specimen sequenced in a study of T cell responses to AZD1222 COVID-19 vaccine. Assay: immunoSEQ multiplex PCR; the TCRdb copy retains only in-frame clones and omits some. The sample consists of some 86,000 clones, approximately 90% of them appearing once. The specimen was peripheral blood, collected on day 0 of AZD1222 vaccination. The receptors derive from an adult in good health.

The rearrangement links TRBV6-5 to TRBJ1-2, with a tentative D call TRBD1 (5 bases). CDR3 length: 14 residues. V shed 6 bases and J shed 2 bases, with 13 bases lying between them. The germline V gene encodes CDR1 MNHEY and CDR2 SVGAGI. The CDR3 spells CASSPGDGNYGYTF. CDR3 nucleotide sequence: TGTGCCAGCAGCCCGGGGGACGGGAACTATGGCTACACCTTC.

The J gene is TRBJ2-3, the V gene TRBV5-1; 8 nucleotides line up with TRBD1. CDR3 size: 15 residues. Germline V gene sequence: CDR1 SGHRS, CDR2 YFSETQ. With 3 bases clipped from V and 2 bases from J, the junction kept 5 bases outside the gene matches. The CDR3 is CASSSGTGLTDTQYF. In nucleotides, the CDR3 is TGCGCCAGCAGCTCCGGGACAGGACTCACAGATACGCAGTATTTT.

The CDR3 loop is CASSFARLAGHEQYF. The CDR3 nucleotides are TGTGCCAGCAGCTTCGCACGACTAGCGGGACACGAGCAGTACTTC. The chain links TRBV7-2 to TRBJ2-7; 11 bases are a match to TRBD2. Trimming cost V 3 bases and J 5 bases; bases outside gene matches: 6. The CDR3 is 15 amino acids. CDR1 SGHTA and CDR2 FQGNSA come from the germline V gene.

V is TRBV4-2 and J is TRBJ2-7, with D unclear. V lost 1 base and J lost 4, with 14 bases in between. CDR1 and CDR2 from the germline V gene are LGHNA and YNFKEQ. The CDR3 sequence is 15 residues long. The CDR3: CASSQGEGPRYEQYF. The DNA for the CDR3 is TGTGCCAGCAGCCAAGGCGAAGGACCGCGGTACGAGCAGTACTTC.

This clone was seen only once. This chain connects TRBV6-2 or TRBV6-3 to TRBJ2-3, with 9 bases that match TRBD1. V was clipped by 5 bases and J by 1 base; unmatched bases: 4. Germline V gives CDR1 MNHEY, CDR2 SVGEGT. The CDR3 loop spans 15 amino acids. The CDR3 DNA reads as TGTGCCAGCAGTCCCCGGGACAGGGGCACAGATACGCAGTATTTT. It codes for CASSPRDRGTDTQYF.

This chain connects TRBV5-4 to TRBJ1-6; possibly TRBD1 for D (6 bases). The CDR3 is 15 residues long. Germline CDR1 and CDR2: SGHNT and YYREEE (reference sequence). V lost 1 base and J 6 bases, leaving 11 bases between the germline ends. In DNA form, the CDR3 reads TGTGCCAGCAGCTTGCCAGGGGCGCGTAATTCACCCCTCCACTTT. It translates to CASSLPGARNSPLHF.

This chain joins TRBV30 and TRBJ1-6; D unresolved. Trimming shortened V by 4 bases and J by 0 bases, and 16 bases separated the two germline ends. The CDR3 spans 17 residues. Germline V gives CDR1 GTSNPN, CDR2 SVGIG (reference sequence). The CDR3 loop is CAWTIDPRSSYNSPLHF. As DNA, the CDR3 is TGTGCCTGGACCATCGACCCCCGGAGCTCCTATAATTCACCCCTCCACTTT.

This rearrangement joins TRBV4-1 to TRBJ2-7; D possibly corresponds to TRBD2 (5 bases). Germline-derived CDR1 and CDR2 are MGHRA and YSYEKL. The V end lost 4 bases, the J end lost 4 bases, and 11 bases lay between the germline ends. There are 13 residues in the CDR3. The CDR3 DNA reads TGCGCCAGCAGCCCTCAACGGGGTTACGAGCAGTACTTC. This codes for CASSPQRGYEQYF.

The gene calls are TRBV5-1 and TRBJ2-1; 7 bases line up with TRBD2. CDR1 SGHRS and CDR2 YFSETQ come from the germline V gene. This CDR3 comprises 16 residues. V was clipped by 3 bases and J by 7 bases; unmatched bases: 13. The CDR3 spells CASSSSEIAGLNEQFF. DNA for the CDR3: TGCGCCAGCAGCTCCTCGGAAATAGCGGGCCTTAATGAGCAGTTCTTC.

The V call is TRBV6-2 or TRBV6-3, the J call TRBJ2-5; 8 bases agree with TRBD2. Unmatched junction bases numbered 7, after V lost 5 bases and J lost 5 bases. The CDR3 sequence is 14 residues long. Looked up from germline, CDR1 is MNHEY and CDR2 is SVGEGT. The CDR3 here is CASSRSGSAETQYF. DNA for the CDR3: TGTGCCAGCAGTCGGAGCGGGAGTGCGGAGACCCAGTACTTC.